The 14 T cell receptor beta chains below all came from one sample that was sequenced in a study of blood T cell repertoires in COVID-19. Sequenced by immunoSEQ multiplex PCR; TCRdb stores in-frame clones only, minus some. The table lists 330,000 or so clones, about 90% of them singletons. The material sequenced was PBMCs or T cells enriched from blood (not recorded which). The source of these receptors is a young woman who had recovered from COVID-19.

The chain uses TRBV4-2 and TRBJ2-7; D may be TRBD2 (6 bases). CDR3 length: 17 amino acids. Germline V gene lookup returns CDR1 LGHNA and CDR2 YNFKEQ. Trimming took off 4 bases at V and 0 bases at J, with 19 bases between the two ends. CDR3 nucleotide sequence: TGTGCCAGCAGCCCGTCCTCTCTACGGGGGAGCTCCTACGAGCAGTACTTC. Its protein product is CASSPSSLRGSSYEQYF.

This clone showed up just a few times. This rearrangement joins TRBV18 to TRBJ1-2, with TRBD1 matching 8 bases. CDR1 KGHSH and CDR2 LQKENI come from the germline V gene. With V trimmed by 3 bases and J by 8 bases, 14 bases remained unmatched. The CDR3 totals 16 residues. The CDR3 nucleotides read TGTGCCAGCTCACCTTCTATGGACAGGGCACATGGGGGCTACACCTTC. It codes for CASSPSMDRAHGGYTF.

The chain couples TRBV28 to TRBJ2-7; D is perhaps TRBD2 (7 bases). Trimming stripped 4 bases from V and 4 bases from J, with 23 bases between. Germline-derived CDR1 and CDR2 are MDHEN and SYDVKM. The CDR3 sequence is 17 residues long. CDR3 nucleotides: TGTGCCAGCAGTTCGGCCGGCTACAGGGAGGGGGAATACGAGCAGTACTTC. It specifies CASSSAGYREGEYEQYF.

CDR3 region: CATSKDRDSYEQYF. The CDR3, as DNA: TGTGCCACCAGCAAAGACCGGGACAGCTACGAGCAGTACTTC. The chain has TRBV15 and TRBJ2-7, with 7 nucleotides matching TRBD1. This CDR3 comprises 14 residues. Unmatched junction bases numbered 6, after V lost 4 bases and J lost 3 bases. Germline CDR1 is LNHNV and CDR2 is YYDKDF (reference sequence).

The V call is TRBV6-1, the J call TRBJ2-7, with 7 bases aligning to TRBD1. This CDR3 is 17 amino acids long. Germline V lookup: CDR1 MNHNS, CDR2 SASEGT. Unmatched junction bases numbered 13, after V lost 1 base and J lost 4 bases. The CDR3 spells CASSEGSGQDFIYEQYF. For the CDR3, the DNA is TGTGCCAGCAGTGAAGGGAGCGGACAGGATTTTATATACGAGCAGTACTTC.

The chain employs TRBV7-9 and TRBJ2-2, with unresolved D. Trimming left V 5 bases short and J 4 bases short, with 8 bases between. CDR3 length equals 13 residues. Looked up from germline, CDR1 is SEHNR and CDR2 is FQNEAQ (reference sequence). This CDR3 reads CASSPKTTGELFF. DNA for the CDR3: TGTGCCAGCAGCCCTAAAACCACCGGGGAGCTGTTTTTT.

V and J are TRBV7-9 and TRBJ1-3, with D uncertain. The CDR3 runs 16 residues. CDR1 is SEHNR, CDR2 FQNEAQ, per germline (reference sequence). V dropped 5 bases and J dropped 0 bases, with 14 bases sitting between them. For the CDR3, the DNA is TGTGCCAGCAGCCCCCCGACACAAATCTCTGGAAACACCATATATTTT. It yields the protein CASSPPTQISGNTIYF.

This chain uses TRBV12-5 with TRBJ1-4; 8 bases align to TRBD1. This CDR3 has 15 residues. CDR1 and CDR2 from the germline V gene are LGHNT and FRNRAP. V was clipped by 1 base and J by 4 bases; unmatched bases: 2. The CDR3 DNA is TGTGCTAGTGGTTTGGGGGACAGGAATAATGAAAAACTGTTTTTT. Protein: CASGLGDRNNEKLFF.

A note on this clone: The sample has other DNA sequences that encode this CDR3 too. CDR3 sequence: CASSLRQGNTEAFF. In DNA form, the CDR3 reads TGCGCCAGCAGTCTTAGACAGGGTAACACTGAAGCTTTCTTT. The V gene is TRBV4-1, the J gene TRBJ1-1; 7 nucleotides align to TRBD1. CDR1 is MGHRA and CDR2 is YSYEKL in the germline V gene. The CDR3 length is 14 residues. V lost 6 bases, J lost 2 bases, and 6 bases stayed unmatched.

V is TRBV11-2 and J is TRBJ1-1, with D unclear. Deletions cut 4 bases from V and 0 bases from J, with 9 bases between. This CDR3 is 14 amino acids long. Germline V gene sequence: CDR1 SGHAT, CDR2 FQNNGV. CDR3: CASSSGYVNTEAFF. The CDR3 nucleotides are TGTGCCAGCAGCTCCGGGTACGTGAACACTGAAGCTTTCTTT.

The genes are TRBV27 and TRBJ2-1; TRBD2 is a possible D gene (5 bases). Trimming left V 6 bases short and J 4 bases short, with 19 bases between. CDR3 length: 16 residues. From germline, CDR1 is MNHEY and CDR2 SMNVEV (reference sequence). CDR3 sequence reads: CASRGAGEGPYNEQFF. The CDR3 DNA reads as TGTGCCAGCAGGGGTGCCGGGGAAGGACCTTACAATGAGCAGTTCTTC.

The V call is TRBV12-3 or TRBV12-4, the J call TRBJ2-7, with TRBD1 matching over 9 bases. The CDR3 length is 13 residues. Trimming took 7 bases from V and 6 from J; bases not matched to a gene: 7. The CDR3 spells CASMYGQGTEQYF. CDR3 DNA: TGTGCCAGCATGTACGGACAGGGGACCGAGCAGTACTTC.

V gene TRBV2 combines with J gene TRBJ2-1; 9 nucleotides align to TRBD1. This CDR3 has 14 amino acids. Trimming removed 3 bases from V and 8 bases from J; junction bases left unmatched: 5. CDR1 and CDR2 from the germline V gene are SNHLY and FYNNEI. The CDR3 sequence is CASSDQGQGYEQFF. The CDR3 DNA is TGTGCCAGCAGTGACCAGGGACAGGGCTATGAGCAGTTCTTC. Complete variable domain (other parts from reference TRBV2 and TRBJ2-1): EPEVTQTPSHQVTQMGQEVILRCVPISNHLYFYWYRQILGQKVEFLVSFYNNEISEKSEIFDDQFSVERPDGSNFTLKIRSTKLEDSAMYFCASSDQGQGYEQFFGPGTRLTVL.

In its sample, this clone was seen a few times. This chain connects TRBV7-2 to TRBJ2-1; D perhaps matches TRBD2 (5 bases). The CDR3 covers 15 residues. Germline assignment: CDR1 SGHTA and CDR2 FQGNSA. V was cut by 5 bases and J by 9 bases, with 20 bases left in between. In DNA form, the CDR3 reads TGTGCCAGCAGCCCGGTAATGGGCTCTGAGGGTGAGCAGTTCTTC. As protein: CASSPVMGSEGEQFF. Based on the CDR3 plus reference TRBV7-2 and TRBJ2-1, the full variable domain is GAGVSQSPSNKVTEKGKDVELRCDPISGHTALYWYRQSLGQGLEFLIYFQGNSAPDKSGLPSDRFSAERTGGSVSTLTIQRTQQEDSAVYLCASSPVMGSEGEQFFGPGTRLTVL.